A single sample is the source of the 23 T cell receptor beta chains below, sequenced in a study of T cells expressing NK-cell markers. Reprocessing the 5' RACE reads, TCRdb reports a single entry for every CDR3 protein and omits DNA. The sample has 400,000 to 500,000 distinct CDR3 sequences. Sequenced material: blood T cells: a sorted CD56 or NKG2C T cell subset, CD4+ or CD8+ T cells, or bulk PBMC T cells (not recorded which). These receptors were taken from a woman between 18 and 75 years old in good health.

The rearrangement uses TRBV27 and TRBJ2-5; no DNA is available, so the TRBD1 call from TCRdb remains unchecked. The CDR3 extends over 12 amino acids. Germline loops: CDR1 MNHEY, CDR2 SMNVEV (reference sequence). The CDR3 sequence is CASSPPGRAQYF.

The V call is TRBV20-1, the J call TRBJ1-1; with no DNA, the TCRdb D assignment of TRBD1 cannot be verified. This CDR3 region has 15 residues. The germline V gene has CDR1 DFQATT and CDR2 SNEGSKA (reference sequence). CDR3 amino acids: CSARAEPGPYTEAFF.

The V and J genes are TRBV5-1 and TRBJ2-3; without DNA, the TCRdb call of TRBD2 cannot be checked. The CDR3 contains 15 residues. CDR1 SGHRS and CDR2 YFSETQ come from the germline V gene. The CDR3 reads CASSLATSGINTQYF.

The rearrangement uses TRBV29-1 and TRBJ1-2; as DNA is missing, the TRBD1 call by TCRdb cannot be tested. This CDR3 is built from 12 residues. Per germline, CDR1 SQVTM and CDR2 ANQGSEA. This CDR3 reads CSAMDRGLGYTF.

The rearrangement links TRBV27 to TRBJ2-5; as DNA is missing, the TRBD2 call by TCRdb cannot be tested. The CDR3 covers 15 residues. Germline-derived CDR1 and CDR2 are MNHEY and SMNVEV (reference sequence). CDR3 amino acids: CASSRASGSKETQYF.

The V call is TRBV5-1, the J call TRBJ2-1; there is no DNA to check the TCRdb D call of TRBD1. This CDR3 is 14 amino acids long. The germline CDR1 and CDR2 sequences are SGHRS and YFSETQ. This chain's CDR3 is CASSPEGGRNEQFF.

The chain is built from TRBV5-1 and TRBJ2-1; absent DNA, TCRdb's TRBD2 call cannot be checked. This CDR3 has 16 residues. From germline, CDR1 is SGHRS and CDR2 YFSETQ. CDR3 in amino acids: CACSAKTSGEGNEQFF.

This sequence joins TRBV4-3 and TRBJ1-4; TCRdb selects TRBD1, and the lack of DNA leaves this call unchecked. Germline lookup yields CDR1 LGHNA and CDR2 YSLEER. The CDR3 has 15 residues. The CDR3 sequence is CASSHTSGSDEKLFF.

The V call is TRBV4-3, the J call TRBJ2-5; TCRdb's D call of TRBD1 is untestable without DNA. The CDR3 runs 18 residues. Germline V CDR1 and CDR2: LGHNA, YSLEER. The CDR3 is CASSQDSRGTGAKETQYF.

The chain is built from TRBV19 and TRBJ1-6; the TRBD1 assignment by TCRdb is unverifiable without DNA. Per germline, CDR1 LNHDA and CDR2 SQIVND (reference sequence). The length of the CDR3 is 12 residues. This chain's CDR3 is CATRDRNSPLHF.

This CDR3 reads CSVDSGGIYEQFF. V usage is TRBV29-1 and J usage is TRBJ2-1; TCRdb's assignment of TRBD2 cannot be checked, as there is no DNA. Germline CDR1 reads SQVTM; CDR2 reads ANQGSEA. CDR3 length: 13 residues.

The chain employs TRBV3-1 and TRBJ2-1; TCRdb reports TRBD1, a call that lacks DNA to check it against. CDR3 length: 15 residues. Looked up from germline, CDR1 is LGHDT and CDR2 is YNNKEL (reference sequence). CDR3 protein: CASSQWGGDYNEQFF.

This sequence joins TRBV10-2 and TRBJ2-5; TCRdb's D call, TRBD2, is unchecked because there is no DNA. Germline assignment: CDR1 WSHSY and CDR2 SAAADI. The CDR3 consists of 15 residues. CDR3 sequence reads: CASSEPPGRPVTQYF.

V and J are TRBV7-2 and TRBJ2-1; the TCRdb D gene call, TRBD2, has no DNA to confirm it. Germline CDR1 SGHTA, CDR2 FQGNSA. CDR3 length equals 16 residues. The CDR3 is CASSRESTSSYNEQFF.

The chain joins TRBV3-1 to TRBJ2-7; there is no DNA to check the TCRdb D call of TRBD2. The germline CDR1 and CDR2 sequences are LGHDT and YNNKEL (reference sequence). CDR3 length: 16 amino acids. CDR3 amino acids: CASSPSLGPSSYEQYF.

The chain carries TRBV29-1 and TRBJ2-5; TCRdb's assignment of TRBD1 cannot be checked, as there is no DNA. CDR3 size: 14 residues. Germline-derived CDR1 and CDR2 are SQVTM and ANQGSEA. The CDR3: CSVEALGRGETQYF.

The chain uses TRBV18 and TRBJ1-2. The CDR3 is 13 residues long. The germline gives CDR1 KGHSH, CDR2 LQKENI. CDR3 amino acids: CASSPPPPGGYTF.

This rearrangement joins TRBV12-3 or TRBV12-4 to TRBJ2-1; the D call from TCRdb, TRBD2, cannot be confirmed without DNA. This CDR3 has 15 amino acids. CDR3: CASSLRVSGANEQFF.

This sequence joins TRBV11-2 and TRBJ2-2. CDR3 size: 15 residues. In germline, CDR1 is SGHAT, CDR2 FQNNGV. CDR3 in amino acids: CASSLDWSGTGELFF.

The gene calls are TRBV23-1 and TRBJ2-3; TCRdb's D call, TRBD1, is unchecked because there is no DNA. TRBV23-1 is designated an ORF whose function remains uncertain. CDR3 length: 16 amino acids. The CDR3 is CASSPVQGQDPDTQYF.

The chain carries TRBV20-1 and TRBJ2-5. CDR3 length: 14 amino acids. Germline-derived CDR1 and CDR2 are DFQATT and SNEGSKA (reference sequence). The chain's CDR3 is CSARDLRIGETQYF.

The J gene is TRBJ1-1, the V gene TRBV6-5; absent DNA, TCRdb's TRBD1 call cannot be checked. The CDR3 has 11 residues. CDR1 and CDR2 from the germline V gene are MNHEY and SVGAGI. CDR3 sequence reads: CASRRDQIAFF.

V usage is TRBV24-1 and J usage is TRBJ2-1. The CDR3 has 13 residues. Germline loops: CDR1 KGHDR, CDR2 SFDVKD. This chain's CDR3 is CATSDWRINEQFF.